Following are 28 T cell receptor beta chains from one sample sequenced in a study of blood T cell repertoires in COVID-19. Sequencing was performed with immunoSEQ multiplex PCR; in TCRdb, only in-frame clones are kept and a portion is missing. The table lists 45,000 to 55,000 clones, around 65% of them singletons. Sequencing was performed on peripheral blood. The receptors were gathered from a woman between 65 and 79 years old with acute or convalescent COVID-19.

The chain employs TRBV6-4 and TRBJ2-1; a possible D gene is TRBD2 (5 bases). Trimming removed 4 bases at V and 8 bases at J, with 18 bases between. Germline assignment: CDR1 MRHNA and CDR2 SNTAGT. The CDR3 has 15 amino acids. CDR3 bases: TGTGCCAGCAGTGCCACAGATTCGGGGTGGGATGAGCAGTTCTTC. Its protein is CASSATDSGWDEQFF.

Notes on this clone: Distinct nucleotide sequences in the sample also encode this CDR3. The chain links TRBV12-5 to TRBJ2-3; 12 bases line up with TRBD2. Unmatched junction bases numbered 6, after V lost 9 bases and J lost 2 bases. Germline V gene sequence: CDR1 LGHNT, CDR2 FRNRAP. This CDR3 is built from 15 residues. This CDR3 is CASARTSGNTDTQYF. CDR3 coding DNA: TGTGCTAGCGCCCGGACTAGCGGGAACACAGATACGCAGTATTTT.

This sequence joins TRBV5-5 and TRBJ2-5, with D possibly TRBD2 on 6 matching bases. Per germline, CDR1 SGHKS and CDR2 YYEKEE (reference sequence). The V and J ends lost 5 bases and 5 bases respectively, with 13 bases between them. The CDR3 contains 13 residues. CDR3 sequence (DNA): TGTGCCAGCAGTTCGGGGGATTCGGAGACCCAGTACTTC. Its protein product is CASSSGDSETQYF.

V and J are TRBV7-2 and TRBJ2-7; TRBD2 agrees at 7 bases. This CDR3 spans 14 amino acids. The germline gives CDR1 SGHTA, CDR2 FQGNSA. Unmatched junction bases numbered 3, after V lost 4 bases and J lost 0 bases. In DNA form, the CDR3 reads TGTGCCAGCAGCTCCTGGACTAGCTCCTACGAGCAGTACTTC. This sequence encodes CASSSWTSSYEQYF.

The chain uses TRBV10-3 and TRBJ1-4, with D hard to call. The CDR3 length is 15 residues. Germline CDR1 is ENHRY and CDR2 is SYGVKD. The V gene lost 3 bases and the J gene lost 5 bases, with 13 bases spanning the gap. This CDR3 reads CAISENEGVNEKLFF. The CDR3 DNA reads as TGTGCCATCAGTGAAAACGAAGGAGTGAATGAAAAACTGTTTTTT.

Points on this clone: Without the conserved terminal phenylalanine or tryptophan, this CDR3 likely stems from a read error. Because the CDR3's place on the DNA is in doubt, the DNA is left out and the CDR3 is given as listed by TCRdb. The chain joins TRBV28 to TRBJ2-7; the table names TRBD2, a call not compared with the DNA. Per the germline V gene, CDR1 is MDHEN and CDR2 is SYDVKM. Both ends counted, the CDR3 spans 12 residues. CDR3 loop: CASREGTSGPHL.

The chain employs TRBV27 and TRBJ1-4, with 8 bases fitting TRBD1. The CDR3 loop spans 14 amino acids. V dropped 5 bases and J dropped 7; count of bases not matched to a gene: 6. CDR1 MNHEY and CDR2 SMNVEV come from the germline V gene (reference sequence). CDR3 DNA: TGTGCCAGCAGTACCCGACAGGGGAGTGAAAAACTGTTTTTT. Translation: CASSTRQGSEKLFF.

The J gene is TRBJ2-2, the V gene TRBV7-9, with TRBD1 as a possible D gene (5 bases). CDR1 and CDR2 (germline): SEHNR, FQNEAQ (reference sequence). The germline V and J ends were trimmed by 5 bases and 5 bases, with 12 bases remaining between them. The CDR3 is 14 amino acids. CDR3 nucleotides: TGTGCCAGCAGCCATCAAAGGGGTACCGGGGAGCTGTTTTTT. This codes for CASSHQRGTGELFF. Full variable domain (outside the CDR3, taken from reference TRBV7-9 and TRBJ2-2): DTGVSQNPRHKITKRGQNVTFRCDPISEHNRLYWYRQTLGQGPEFLTYFQNEAQLEKSRLLSDRFSAERPKGSFSTLEIQRTEQGDSAMYLCASSHQRGTGELFFGEGSRLTVL.

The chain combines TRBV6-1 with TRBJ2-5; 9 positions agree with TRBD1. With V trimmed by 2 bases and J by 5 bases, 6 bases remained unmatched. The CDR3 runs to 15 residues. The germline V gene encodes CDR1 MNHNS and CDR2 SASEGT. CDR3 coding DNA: TGTGCCAGCAGTGAACGGGACAGGGTCGGGGAGACCCAGTACTTC. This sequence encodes CASSERDRVGETQYF.

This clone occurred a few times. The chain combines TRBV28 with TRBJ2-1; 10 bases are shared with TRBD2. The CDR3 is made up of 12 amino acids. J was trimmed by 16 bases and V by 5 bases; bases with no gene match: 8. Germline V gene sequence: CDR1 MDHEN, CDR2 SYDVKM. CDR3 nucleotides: TGTGCCAGCAGTGGGGCTAGCGGGGGTTTTTTCTTC. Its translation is CASSGASGGFFF.

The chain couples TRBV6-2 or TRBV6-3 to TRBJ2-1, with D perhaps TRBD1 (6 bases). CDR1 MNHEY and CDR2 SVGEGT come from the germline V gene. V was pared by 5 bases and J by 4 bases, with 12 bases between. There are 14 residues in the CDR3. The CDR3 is CASSPTDSYNEQFF. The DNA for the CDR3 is TGTGCCAGCAGTCCCACGGACAGTTACAATGAGCAGTTCTTC.

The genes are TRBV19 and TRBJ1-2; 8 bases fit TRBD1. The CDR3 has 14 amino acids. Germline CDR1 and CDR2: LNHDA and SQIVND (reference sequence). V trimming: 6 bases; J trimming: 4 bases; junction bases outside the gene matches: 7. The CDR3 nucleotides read TGTGCCAGTAGGGATAGAGACAGGGGCTATGGCTACACCTTC. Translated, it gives CASRDRDRGYGYTF.

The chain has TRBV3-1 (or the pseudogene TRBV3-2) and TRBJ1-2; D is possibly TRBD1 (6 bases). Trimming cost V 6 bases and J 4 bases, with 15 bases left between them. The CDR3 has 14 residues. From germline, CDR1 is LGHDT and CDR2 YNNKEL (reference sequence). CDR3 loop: CASSPTGSGYGYTF. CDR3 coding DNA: TGTGCCAGCAGTCCCACAGGGTCCGGCTATGGCTACACCTTC.

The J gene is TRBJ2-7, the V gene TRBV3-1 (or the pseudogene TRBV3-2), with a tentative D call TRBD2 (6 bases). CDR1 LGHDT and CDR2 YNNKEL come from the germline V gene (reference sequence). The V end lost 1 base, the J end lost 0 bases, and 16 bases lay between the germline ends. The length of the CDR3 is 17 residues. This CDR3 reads CASSQGGSGSSSYEQYF. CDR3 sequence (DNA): TGTGCCAGCAGCCAAGGGGGTAGCGGATCCTCCTCCTACGAGCAGTACTTC.

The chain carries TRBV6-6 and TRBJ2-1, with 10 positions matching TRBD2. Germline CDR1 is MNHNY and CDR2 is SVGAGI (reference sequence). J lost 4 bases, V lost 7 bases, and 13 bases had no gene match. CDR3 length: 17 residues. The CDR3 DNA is TGTGCCAGCAATCGCCGAGGGGCTAGCGGGGGATACAATGAGCAGTTCTTC. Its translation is CASNRRGASGGYNEQFF.

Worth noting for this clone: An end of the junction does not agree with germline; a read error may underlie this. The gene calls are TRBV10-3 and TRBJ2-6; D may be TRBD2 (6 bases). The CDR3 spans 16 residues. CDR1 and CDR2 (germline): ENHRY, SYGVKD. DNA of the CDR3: TGTGCCATCAGTGAGTCCCGGGACTCTGGCGCCAACGTCCTGACTTTC. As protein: CAISESRDSGANVLTF.

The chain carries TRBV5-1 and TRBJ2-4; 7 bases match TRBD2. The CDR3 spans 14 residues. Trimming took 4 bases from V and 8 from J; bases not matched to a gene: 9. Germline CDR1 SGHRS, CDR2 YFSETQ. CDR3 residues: CASSPQGSGDIQYF. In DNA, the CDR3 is TGCGCCAGCAGCCCTCAAGGGAGCGGGGACATTCAGTACTTC.

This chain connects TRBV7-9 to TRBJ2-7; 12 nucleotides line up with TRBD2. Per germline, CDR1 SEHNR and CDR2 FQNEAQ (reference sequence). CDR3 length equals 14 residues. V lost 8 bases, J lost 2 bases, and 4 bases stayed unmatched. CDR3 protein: CASGTSGGTYEQYF. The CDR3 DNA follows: TGTGCCAGCGGTACTAGCGGGGGGACCTACGAGCAGTACTTC.

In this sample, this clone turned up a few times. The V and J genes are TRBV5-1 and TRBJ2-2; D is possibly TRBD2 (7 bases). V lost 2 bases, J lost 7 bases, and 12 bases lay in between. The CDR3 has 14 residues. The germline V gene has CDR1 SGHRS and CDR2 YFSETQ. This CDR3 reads CASSLGGAHGELFF. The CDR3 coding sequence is TGCGCCAGCAGCTTAGGGGGGGCGCACGGGGAGCTGTTTTTT.

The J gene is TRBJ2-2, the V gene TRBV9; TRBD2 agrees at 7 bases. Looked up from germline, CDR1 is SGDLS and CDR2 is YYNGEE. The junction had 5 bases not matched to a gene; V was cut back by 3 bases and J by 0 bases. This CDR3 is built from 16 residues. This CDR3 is CASSGEGHTNTGELFF. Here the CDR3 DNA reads TGTGCCAGCAGCGGGGAGGGCCATACGAACACCGGGGAGCTGTTTTTT.

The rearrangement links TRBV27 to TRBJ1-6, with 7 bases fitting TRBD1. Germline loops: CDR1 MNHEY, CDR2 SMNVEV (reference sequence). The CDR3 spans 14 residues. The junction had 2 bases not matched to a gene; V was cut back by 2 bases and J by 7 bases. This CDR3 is CASSLTGANSPLHF. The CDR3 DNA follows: TGTGCCAGCAGTTTAACAGGGGCCAATTCACCCCTCCACTTT.

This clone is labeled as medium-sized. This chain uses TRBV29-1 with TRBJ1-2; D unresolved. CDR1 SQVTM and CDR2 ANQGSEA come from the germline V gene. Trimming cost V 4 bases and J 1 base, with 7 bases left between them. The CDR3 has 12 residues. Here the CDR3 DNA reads TGCAGCGTTGGCGAGGGTAACTATGGCTACACCTTC. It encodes CSVGEGNYGYTF.

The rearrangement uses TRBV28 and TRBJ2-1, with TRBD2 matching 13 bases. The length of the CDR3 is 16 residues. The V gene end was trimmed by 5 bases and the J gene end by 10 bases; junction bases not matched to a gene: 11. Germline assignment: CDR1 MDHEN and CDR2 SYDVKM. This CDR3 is CASSPSGLAGVEEQFF. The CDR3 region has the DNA TGTGCCAGCAGTCCATCCGGACTAGCGGGAGTGGAGGAGCAGTTCTTC.

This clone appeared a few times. CDR3 amino acids: CASTPGTGTSYGYTF. For the CDR3, the DNA is TGCGCCAGCACCCCCGGGACAGGGACCAGCTATGGCTACACCTTC. The chain recombines TRBV4-1 with TRBJ1-2; 9 bases are a match to TRBD1. Trimming at V came to 7 bases and at J to 4 bases, leaving 10 bases not matched to a gene. The CDR3 totals 15 residues. Germline V gene sequence: CDR1 MGHRA, CDR2 YSYEKL.

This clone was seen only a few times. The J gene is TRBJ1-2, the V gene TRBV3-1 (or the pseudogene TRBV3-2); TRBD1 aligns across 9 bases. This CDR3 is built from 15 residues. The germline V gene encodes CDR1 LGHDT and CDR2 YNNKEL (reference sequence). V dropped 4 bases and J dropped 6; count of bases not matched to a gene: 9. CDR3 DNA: TGTGCCAGCAGCCCCCTAAGCGGGACAGGGAATGGCTACACCTTC. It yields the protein CASSPLSGTGNGYTF.

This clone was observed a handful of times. CDR3 DNA sequence: TGTGCCAGCAGCTACCAGGAGGGTAGGAACACTGAAGCTTTCTTT. This encodes CASSYQEGRNTEAFF. This sequence joins TRBV6-5 and TRBJ1-1; D call uncertain. Per germline, CDR1 MNHEY and CDR2 SVGAGI. V was pared by 6 bases and J by 1 base, with 15 bases between. This CDR3 is 15 amino acids long.

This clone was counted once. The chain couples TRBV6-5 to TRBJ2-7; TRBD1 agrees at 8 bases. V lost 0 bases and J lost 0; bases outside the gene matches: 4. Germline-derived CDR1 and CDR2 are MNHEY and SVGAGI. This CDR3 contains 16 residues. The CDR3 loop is CASSYSTGVGSYEQYF. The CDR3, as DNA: TGTGCCAGCAGTTACTCGACAGGGGTAGGCTCCTACGAGCAGTACTTC.

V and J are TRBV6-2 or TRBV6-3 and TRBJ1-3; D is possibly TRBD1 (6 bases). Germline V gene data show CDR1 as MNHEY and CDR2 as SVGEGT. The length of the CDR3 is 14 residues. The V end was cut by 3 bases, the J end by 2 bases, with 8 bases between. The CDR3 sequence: CASSYGDTGNTIYF. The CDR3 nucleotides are TGTGCCAGCAGTTATGGGGACACTGGAAACACCATATATTTT.